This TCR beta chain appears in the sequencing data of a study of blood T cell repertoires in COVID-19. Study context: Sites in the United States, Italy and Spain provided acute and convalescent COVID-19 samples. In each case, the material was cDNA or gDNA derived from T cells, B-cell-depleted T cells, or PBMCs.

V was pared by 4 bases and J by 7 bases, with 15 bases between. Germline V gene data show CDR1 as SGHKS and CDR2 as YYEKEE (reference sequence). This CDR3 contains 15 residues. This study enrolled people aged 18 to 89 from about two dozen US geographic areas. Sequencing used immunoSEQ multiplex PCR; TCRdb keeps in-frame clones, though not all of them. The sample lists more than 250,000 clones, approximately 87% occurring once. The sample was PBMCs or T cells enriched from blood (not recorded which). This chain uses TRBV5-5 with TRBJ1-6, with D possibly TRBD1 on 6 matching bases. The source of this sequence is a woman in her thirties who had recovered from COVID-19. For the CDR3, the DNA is TGTGCCAGCAGCCACCCCACAGGGCGAAATTCACCCCTCCACTTT. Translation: CASSHPTGRNSPLHF.